These 15 T cell receptor beta chains came from one sample sequenced in a study of shared clonotypes between healthy human individuals. Profiled with immunoSEQ multiplex PCR; TCRdb holds only in-frame clones, not every one. The table includes over 1.4 million clones, over 95% detected once. The sample comprised naive CD4+ T cells sorted from blood. Sample subset: CD45RA+ positively selected. The receptors originated from a man in his thirties or forties in good health.

The rearrangement links TRBV18 to TRBJ1-2, with D possibly TRBD1 on 5 matching bases. The CDR3 covers 16 residues. Deletions cut 0 bases from V and 4 bases from J, with 15 bases between. From germline, CDR1 is KGHSH and CDR2 LQKENI. The CDR3 DNA is TGTGCCAGCTCACCACCACAGGTCCCGAGGGGCTATGGCTACACCTTC. Translated, it gives CASSPPQVPRGYGYTF.

Regarding this clone: The sample holds other DNA sequences that translate to the same CDR3. The chain links TRBV7-9 to TRBJ2-7; the match to TRBD1 covers 7 bases. CDR1 is SEHNR, CDR2 FQNEAQ, per germline (reference sequence). V was pared by 5 bases and J by 3 bases, with 4 bases of the junction left unmatched. CDR3 length: 13 residues. This CDR3 is CASSPDRDYEQYF. In DNA form, the CDR3 reads TGTGCCAGCAGCCCTGACAGGGACTACGAGCAGTACTTC.

V and J are TRBV2 and TRBJ2-5; no definite D call. The CDR3 totals 12 residues. Germline V gene lookup returns CDR1 SNHLY and CDR2 FYNNEI. Trimming shortened V by 8 bases and J by 5 bases, and 12 bases separated the two germline ends. The CDR3 DNA follows: TGTGCCAGCTGTTCAGGAGCCGAGACCCAGTACTTC. It specifies CASCSGAETQYF.

The chain has TRBV5-4 and TRBJ1-1; D ambiguous. V lost 0 bases and J 1 base, leaving 7 bases between the germline ends. This CDR3 spans 14 amino acids. CDR1 is SGHNT and CDR2 is YYREEE in the germline V gene (reference sequence). The chain's CDR3 is CASSLEAGNTEAFF. The CDR3 nucleotides read TGTGCCAGCAGCTTGGAGGCGGGGAACACTGAAGCTTTCTTT.

The J gene is TRBJ2-7, the V gene TRBV29-1; D perhaps matches TRBD1 (6 bases). V was cut by 5 bases and J by 6 bases, with 26 bases left in between. Germline lookup yields CDR1 SQVTM and CDR2 ANQGSEA. This CDR3 has 16 amino acids. The DNA for the CDR3 is TGCAGCGTTAAACAGGGAGATCCTTTCCTGGGAAGCGAGCAGTACTTC. It specifies CSVKQGDPFLGSEQYF.

This chain uses TRBV2 with TRBJ1-1, with no clear D. The CDR3 spans 13 residues. Germline values: CDR1 SNHLY, CDR2 FYNNEI. Trimming shortened V by 10 bases and J by 4 bases, and 16 bases separated the two germline ends. Written as DNA, the CDR3 is TGTGCCACCAGGCAAACCGCTAGCACTGAAGCTTTCTTT. Its translation: CATRQTASTEAFF. The full variable domain, rest sourced from reference TRBV2 and TRBJ1-1, is EPEVTQTPSHQVTQMGQEVILRCVPISNHLYFYWYRQILGQKVEFLVSFYNNEISEKSEIFDDQFSVERPDGSNFTLKIRSTKLEDSAMYFCATRQTASTEAFFGQGTRLTVV.

Notes on this clone: The same CDR3 also results from other DNA sequences found in this sample. The V and J genes are TRBV28 and TRBJ1-3; D remains ambiguous. Deletions cut 3 bases from V and 1 base from J, with 7 bases between. This CDR3 comprises 14 residues. Germline CDR1 is MDHEN and CDR2 is SYDVKM. CDR3 sequence: CASSFDLSGNTIYF. CDR3 nucleotide sequence: TGTGCCAGCAGTTTTGACTTGTCTGGAAACACCATATATTTT.

For this clone: This sample also contains other DNA sequences that code for the same CDR3. The rearrangement joins TRBV6-6 to TRBJ1-5; D is uncertain. The CDR3 loop spans 15 amino acids. V lost 3 bases, J lost 0 bases, and 9 bases lay in between. Germline values: CDR1 MNHNY, CDR2 SVGAGI (reference sequence). For the CDR3, the DNA is TGTGCCAGCAGTTATCTGAAAGATAGCAATCAGCCCCAGCATTTT. Translated: CASSYLKDSNQPQHF.

The V and J genes are TRBV9 and TRBJ2-5; tentatively, D is TRBD1 (5 bases). Germline CDR1 and CDR2: SGDLS and YYNGEE. The CDR3 spans 13 residues. V lost 0 bases, J lost 7 bases, and 10 bases lay in between. CDR3 nucleotides: TGTGCCAGCAGCGTAGGCCAAGGGGCGACCCAGTACTTC. Translating gives CASSVGQGATQYF.

This chain links TRBV28 with TRBJ2-3; a possible D gene is TRBD2 (5 bases). The V and J ends lost 1 base and 6 bases respectively, with 11 bases between them. This CDR3 is built from 14 residues. Germline V gives CDR1 MDHEN, CDR2 SYDVKM. CDR3 residues: CASSLFISGDTQYF. For the CDR3, the DNA is TGTGCCAGCAGTTTATTTATCTCGGGGGATACGCAGTATTTT. Together with reference TRBV28 and TRBJ2-3, the CDR3 gives the full variable domain: DVKVTQSSRYLVKRTGEKVFLECVQDMDHENMFWYRQDPGLGLRLIYFSYDVKMKEKGDIPEGYSVSREKKERFSLILESASTNQTSMYLCASSLFISGDTQYFGPGTRLTVL.

The DNA for the CDR3 is TGTGCCACCAGCAGAGCCCACCCTTATATTCAGTACTTC. Translating it yields CATSRAHPYIQYF. The chain carries TRBV15 and TRBJ2-4, with unresolved D. Between the trimmed V and J ends, which lost 1 base and 10 bases, there was a span of 11 bases. Germline lookup yields CDR1 LNHNV and CDR2 YYDKDF (reference sequence). The CDR3 has 13 residues.

The chain employs TRBV18 and TRBJ1-1; D not resolved. The CDR3 has 14 residues. Trimming took 6 bases from V and 7 from J, leaving 18 bases between them. Germline V gene lookup returns CDR1 KGHSH and CDR2 LQKENI. CDR3 in DNA: TGTGCCAGCTCCTGGCGCGGGTTGGAGGGTGAAGCTTTCTTT. It encodes CASSWRGLEGEAFF.

The chain recombines TRBV10-2 with TRBJ2-1; D is ambiguous. The CDR3 is 12 amino acids. Trimming removed 6 bases at V and 5 bases at J, with 8 bases between. CDR1 is WSHSY and CDR2 is SAAADI in the germline V gene. CDR3 DNA: TGCGCCAGCAGGAACCAAAACAATGAGCAGTTCTTC. Its translation is CASRNQNNEQFF.

The V call is TRBV9, the J call TRBJ2-7; maybe TRBD2 (6 bases). The ends were cut back, 9 bases at V and 3 bases at J, with 16 bases in the middle. The CDR3 consists of 13 residues. The germline CDR1 and CDR2 sequences are SGDLS and YYNGEE. The CDR3 nucleotides are TGTGCCACCATAACTAGCACTCACTACGAGCAGTACTTC. Its protein product is CATITSTHYEQYF.

The J gene is TRBJ2-1, the V gene TRBV6-1; D not resolved. Trimming stripped 10 bases from V and 3 bases from J, with 19 bases between. Germline loops: CDR1 MNHNS, CDR2 SASEGT. The CDR3 consists of 15 residues. CDR3 in DNA: TGTGCCAACCGAAACACGCCTAGTCGCTACAATGAGCAGTTCTTC. Its translation is CANRNTPSRYNEQFF.